These 9 T cell receptor beta chains originate from one sample sequenced in a study of CD8+ T cells in alopecia areata. Once RNA had been extracted, it was reverse transcribed into cDNA to act as the sequencing template. Profiled with immunoSEQ multiplex PCR; TCRdb holds only in-frame clones, not every one. The sample includes around 120,000 clones, roughly two fifths of them seen just once. The sequenced sample was CD4+ T cells sorted from blood. The receptors were sampled from a human donor with alopecia areata.

The CDR3 DNA follows: TGTGCCAGCAGCATTCCTAGCACAGATACGCAGTATTTT. Translation gives CASSIPSTDTQYF. The chain combines TRBV7-2 with TRBJ2-3; no clear D. CDR1 SGHTA and CDR2 FQGNSA come from the germline V gene. The V end was cut by 5 bases, the J end by 0 bases, with 6 bases between. The CDR3 totals 13 residues.

In this sample, this clone turned up a few times. Other nucleotide sequences from this sample produce the same CDR3. The rearrangement uses TRBV29-1 and TRBJ1-1; tentative D call: TRBD1 (5 bases). The CDR3 sequence is 12 residues long. The germline V and J ends were trimmed by 5 bases and 1 base, with 8 bases remaining between them. Germline assignment: CDR1 SQVTM and CDR2 ANQGSEA. CDR3 DNA: TGCAGCGTTACAGGCTCGAACACTGAAGCTTTCTTT. It encodes CSVTGSNTEAFF.

This clone has a handful of counts. This chain connects TRBV29-1 to TRBJ1-3, with D uncertain. CDR1 and CDR2 (germline): SQVTM, ANQGSEA. This CDR3 region has 13 residues. V lost 4 bases and J 1 base, leaving 8 bases between the germline ends. The CDR3: CSVVSRSGNTIYF. The CDR3 nucleotides read TGCAGCGTTGTCAGCAGATCTGGAAACACCATATATTTT.

This clone has just a few counts. V gene TRBV11-2 combines with J gene TRBJ2-1; D possibly corresponds to TRBD1 (5 bases). Trimming took 3 bases from V and 7 from J, leaving 7 bases between them. CDR3 length: 12 residues. Germline V gene data show CDR1 as SGHAT and CDR2 as FQNNGV. The CDR3 sequence: CASSFRVNEQFF. The CDR3 bases are TGTGCCAGCAGCTTCAGGGTTAATGAGCAGTTCTTC.

V gene TRBV29-1 combines with J gene TRBJ2-2, with TRBD1 matching over 10 bases. Germline CDR1 and CDR2: SQVTM and ANQGSEA. This CDR3 is 15 amino acids long. J was trimmed by 5 bases and V by 7 bases; bases with no gene match: 10. CDR3 sequence (DNA): TGCAGCGCTAGAGCCGGGACAGGGGAAACCGGGGAGCTGTTTTTT. Its translation: CSARAGTGETGELFF.

For this clone: Other DNA sequences within the sample encode an identical CDR3. The rearrangement uses TRBV30 and TRBJ2-6; the D is unclear. This CDR3 is built from 12 residues. V gave up 2 bases and J gave up 4 bases, with 3 bases separating them. Germline lookup yields CDR1 GTSNPN and CDR2 SVGIG (reference sequence). CDR3 in DNA: TGTGCCTGGAGTCCCGGGGCCAACGTCCTGACTTTC. Translating gives CAWSPGANVLTF.

The genes are TRBV4-2 and TRBJ1-2; a weak D match, TRBD1 (6 bases). Trimming cost V 0 bases and J 5 bases, with 13 bases left between them. The germline CDR1 and CDR2 sequences are LGHNA and YNFKEQ. The CDR3 sequence is 15 residues long. The CDR3 DNA reads TGTGCCAGCAGCCAAGAGACAGGAGACCATTATGGCTACACCTTC. Amino acid sequence: CASSQETGDHYGYTF.

This clone was found many times. The V gene is TRBV14, the J gene TRBJ2-5, with TRBD1 as a possible D gene (6 bases). Trimming shortened V by 8 bases and J by 5 bases, and 12 bases separated the two germline ends. Looked up from germline, CDR1 is SGHDN and CDR2 is FVKESK. The CDR3 extends over 12 amino acids. CDR3 DNA sequence: TGTGCCAGCGGGGGCCATGGGGAGACCCAGTACTTC. This sequence encodes CASGGHGETQYF.

The chain is built from TRBV18 and TRBJ2-1; TRBD1 agrees at 9 bases. From germline, CDR1 is KGHSH and CDR2 LQKENI. The CDR3 runs 16 residues. After removal of 0 bases from V and 8 bases from J, the junction contained 8 bases not matched to a gene. Here the CDR3 reads CASSPPGTGTRDEQFF. DNA of the CDR3: TGTGCCAGCTCACCACCGGGGACAGGGACACGCGATGAGCAGTTCTTC.